The following is a T cell receptor beta chain sequence with its context. The specificity of this receptor is unknown. There are no base qualities to consult, and no much larger clone falls within one base. Each collaborating institution followed its own protocols to collect whole blood in K2EDTA tubes. Collaborator samples were shipped for TCRbeta analysis as frozen whole blood, isolated PBMCs, or DNA extracted from either sample type. The sample originates from a study of blood T cell repertoires in COVID-19 (dated by TCRdb to the early 2020s). Regarding the research as a whole: Samples covering the acute and convalescent phases of COVID-19 were provided by collaborators in the United States, Italy and Spain. The material from the prospective study consisted of cDNA or gDNA derived from T cells, B-cell-depleted T cells, or PBMCs. The repertoires were released in a freely available public database meant as a resource for research on the immune response to SARS-CoV-2. Where HLA class I and class II types were available, the types were taken from metadata supplied by the sample provider, not from assay-based typing. Sample metadata almost always included a de-identified subject ID, COVID-19 status, age in years and sex. Samples came from the ongoing ImmuneRACE study (first 160 participants) plus 1,254 subjects from 6 global collaborators. The dataset comprised deeply sampled blood TCRbeta repertoires from subjects exposed to, actively infected with, or recovered from COVID-19.

TCRbeta CDR3 regions were amplified from genomic DNA using the immunoSEQ Assay, a bias-controlled multiplex PCR. The authors' analysis ran thus. The number of nucleated cells in each sample was estimated by amplification of reference gene primers within the assay. Sequence reads were collapsed and filtered to measure the absolute abundance of every unique TCRbeta CDR3 rearrangement. For each sample, productive Simpson clonality was calculated as the square root of Simpson's diversity index over productive rearrangements. TCRdb retrieved this table from immuneACCESS and kept in-frame rearrangements only. Not all clones are present; in checked studies, unresolved V genes account for under half, and no reason is known for the remainder. D and trimming come from the DNA, and the V and J calls and clone size come from that table. This sample comprises 250,000 to 300,000 clones, under 90% of them detected only once. The ten largest clones capture around 2% of the sample.

V drops 4 bases and J drops 11 bases, leaving 15 bases in between. From the germline V gene, CDR1 is SGHTA and CDR2 is FQGTGA. Inclusive of the bounding cysteine and phenylalanine, the CDR3 is 13 residues long. Just the 39-base CDR3 DNA is kept, in frame starting at base 1. General conclusions and limits of the study: How much clinical and demographic metadata was included differed by source and by participant, and the metadata was provided uncurated.

The receptor was derived from a man aged 50-59 years with acute or convalescent COVID-19. Sequenced sample: peripheral blood. Here the chain combines TRBV7-3 and TRBJ2-1, and TRBD1 may be the D gene, going by 6 matching bases. The CDR3 protein is CASSSGQPNQQFF. The nucleotides read TGTGCCAGCAGCTCTGGACAGCCTAATCAGCAGTTCTTC. The CDR3 plus the reference TRBV7-3 and TRBJ2-1 genes for the other parts give the full variable domain: GAGVSQTPSNKVTEKGKYVELRCDPISGHTALYWYRQSLGQGPEFLIYFQGTGAADDSGLPNDRFFAVRPEGSVSTLKIQRTERGDSAVYLCASSSGQPNQQFFGPGTRLTVL.